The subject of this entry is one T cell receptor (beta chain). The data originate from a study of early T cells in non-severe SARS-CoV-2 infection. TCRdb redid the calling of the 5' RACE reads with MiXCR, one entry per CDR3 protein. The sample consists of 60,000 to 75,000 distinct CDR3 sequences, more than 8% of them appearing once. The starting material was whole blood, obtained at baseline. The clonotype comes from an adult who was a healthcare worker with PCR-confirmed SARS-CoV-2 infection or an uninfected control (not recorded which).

The chain's CDR3 is CASRAGGPRRGTDTQYF. In DNA, the CDR3 is TGTGCCAGCCGAGCGGGAGGGCCGCGGCGGGGCACAGATACGCAGTATTTT. V is TRBV7-8 and J is TRBJ2-3, with 10 bases lining up with TRBD2. The germline CDR1 and CDR2 sequences are SGHVS and FQNEAQ. The ends lost 8 bases at V and 1 base at J; junction bases unmatched: 12. The CDR3 spans 17 residues. Full variable domain (rest looked up from reference TRBV7-8 and TRBJ2-3): GAGVSQSPRYKVAKRGQDVALRCDPISGHVSLFWYQQALGQGPEFLTYFQNEAQLDKSGLPSDRFFAERPEGSVSTLKIQRTQQEDSAVYLCASRAGGPRRGTDTQYFGPGTRLTVL.